These T cell receptor beta chains were read from a single sample in a study of Tregs in tolerant kidney transplant recipients. The antigens for these receptors are not known. The method was immunoSEQ multiplex PCR; TCRdb's version includes in-frame clones alone and lacks a portion of them. The sample has just under 45,000 clones, around 95% seen once; the top ten hold 0.37%. Material: Tregs from blood cultured with allogeneic cells. The receptors were gathered from a human donor in good health. Both conserved end residues are part of each CDR3. A D gene is named only where the DNA matches it firmly. A clone size is listed for some rows: how often the clone was seen (once, few, many), or a class if it is expanded.

d_call	v_call	clone_size	j_call	cdr3_aa	cdr3_nt
-	TRBV7-8	-	TRBJ2-1	CASSLATGSGSYNEQFF	TGTGCCAGCAGCTTAGCCACAGGAAGCGGCTCCTACAATGAGCAGTTCTTC
TRBD1	TRBV6-6	-	TRBJ2-7	CASGTGTGPSLYEQYF	TGTGCCAGCGGTACCGGGACAGGGCCTTCCCTCTACGAGCAGTACTTC
-	TRBV5-1	-	TRBJ2-7	CASSLAGGGIEQYF	TGCGCCAGCAGCTTGGCAGGGGGAGGGATCGAGCAGTACTTC
-	TRBV6-5	-	TRBJ1-6	CASSYSGQRPLHF	TGTGCCAGCAGTTACTCTGGCCAGCGCCCCCTCCACTTT
TRBD1	TRBV6-1	-	TRBJ2-2	CASSEGPRDRGHTGELFF	TGTGCCAGCAGTGAAGGACCGCGGGACAGGGGGCACACCGGGGAGCTGTTTTTT
-	TRBV6-1	-	TRBJ1-5	CASSRGWGSNQPQHF	TGTGCCAGCAGCCGAGGGTGGGGTAGCAATCAGCCCCAGCATTTT
-	TRBV27	-	TRBJ1-2	CASSSSRVGGYTF	TGTGCCAGCAGTTCCAGCCGTGTGGGGGGCTACACCTTC
-	TRBV6-4	once	TRBJ2-2	CASRELSATGELFF	TGTGCCAGCAGGGAGCTTAGCGCTACCGGGGAGCTGTTTTTT
-	TRBV11-3	-	TRBJ1-1	CASRGPSTEAFF	TGTGCCAGCAGAGGCCCTTCCACTGAAGCTTTCTTT
-	TRBV7-6	-	TRBJ2-7	CASSLSTSRFSYEQYF	TGTGCCAGCAGCTTATCAACCTCCCGCTTTTCCTACGAGCAGTACTTC
-	TRBV20-1	-	TRBJ1-1	CSAKRDTEAFF	TGCAGTGCTAAGAGGGACACTGAAGCTTTCTTT
-	TRBV29-1	once	TRBJ1-1	CSVLGHGAMNTEAFF	TGCAGCGTTTTAGGTCATGGGGCTATGAACACTGAAGCTTTCTTT
-	TRBV30	-	TRBJ2-1	CAWSVRGGGSYNEQFF	TGTGCCTGGAGTGTACGCGGAGGCGGGTCGTACAATGAGCAGTTCTTC
-	TRBV5-1	-	TRBJ2-1	CASSPTLQGIYNEQFF	TGCGCCAGCAGCCCAACTCTACAGGGTATTTACAATGAGCAGTTCTTC
TRBD2	TRBV30	-	TRBJ2-3	CAWKGREGYRYTQYF	TGTGCCTGGAAAGGGCGGGAGGGCTATCGATATACGCAGTATTTT
-	TRBV10-3	-	TRBJ1-2	CAISDGQLSYNTF	TGTGCCATCAGTGATGGACAGTTAAGCTATAACACCTTC
TRBD1	TRBV6-9	-	TRBJ1-1	CASTRYRGLSAEAFF	TGTGCCAGCACTCGGTACAGGGGGTTGTCCGCTGAAGCTTTCTTT
-	TRBV10-3	-	TRBJ2-7	CAIGEGSVLYEQYF	TGTGCCATCGGGGAAGGCTCAGTCCTCTACGAGCAGTACTTC
TRBD2	TRBV6-1	-	TRBJ2-7	CASNGGVAGGYEQYF	TGTGCCAGCAATGGAGGAGTAGCGGGGGGTTACGAGCAGTACTTC